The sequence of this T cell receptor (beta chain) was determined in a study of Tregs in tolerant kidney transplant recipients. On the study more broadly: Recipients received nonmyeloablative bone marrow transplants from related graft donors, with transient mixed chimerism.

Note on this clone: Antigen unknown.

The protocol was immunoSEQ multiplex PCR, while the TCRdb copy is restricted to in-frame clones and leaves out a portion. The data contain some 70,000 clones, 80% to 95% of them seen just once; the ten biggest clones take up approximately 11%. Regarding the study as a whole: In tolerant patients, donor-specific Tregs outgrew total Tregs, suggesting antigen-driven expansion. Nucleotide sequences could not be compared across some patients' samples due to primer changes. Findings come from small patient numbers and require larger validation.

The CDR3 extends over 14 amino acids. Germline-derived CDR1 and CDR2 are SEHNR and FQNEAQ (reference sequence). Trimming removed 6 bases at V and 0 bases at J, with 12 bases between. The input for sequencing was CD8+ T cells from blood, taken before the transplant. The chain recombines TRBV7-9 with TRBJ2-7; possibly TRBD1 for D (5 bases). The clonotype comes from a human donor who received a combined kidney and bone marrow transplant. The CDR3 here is CASRPDSLSYEQYF. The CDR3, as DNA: TGTGCCAGCAGACCCGACAGTCTCTCCTACGAGCAGTACTTC.